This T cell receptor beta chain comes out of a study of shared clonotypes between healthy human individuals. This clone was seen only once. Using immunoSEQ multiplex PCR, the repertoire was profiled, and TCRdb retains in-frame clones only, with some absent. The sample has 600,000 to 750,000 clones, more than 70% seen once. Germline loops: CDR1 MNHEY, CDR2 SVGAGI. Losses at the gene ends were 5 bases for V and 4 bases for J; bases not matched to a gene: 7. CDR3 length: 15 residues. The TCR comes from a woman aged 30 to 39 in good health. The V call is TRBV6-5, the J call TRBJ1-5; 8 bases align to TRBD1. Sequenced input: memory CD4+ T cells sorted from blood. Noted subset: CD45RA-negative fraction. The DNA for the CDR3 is TGTGCCAGCAGTCGGGACAGGCGTTCTAATCAGCCCCAGCATTTT. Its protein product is CASSRDRRSNQPQHF.